This T cell receptor (beta chain) emerged from a study of neurological immune-mediated disorders. V was cut by 2 bases and J by 2 bases, with 9 bases left in between. This CDR3 region has 14 residues. TCRdb redid the calling of the 5' RACE reads with MiXCR, one entry per CDR3 protein. The sample holds roughly 100,000 distinct CDR3 sequences, roughly 4% seen once. In its sample, this clonotype was seen many times. Sample: PBMCs. This rearrangement joins TRBV12-3 or TRBV12-4 to TRBJ1-2; D remains ambiguous. This receptor was identified in a woman between 18 and 30 years old with multiple sclerosis. The CDR3 here is CASSLPGLNYGYTF. As DNA, the CDR3 is TGTGCCAGCAGTTTACCGGGCCTCAACTATGGCTACACCTTC.